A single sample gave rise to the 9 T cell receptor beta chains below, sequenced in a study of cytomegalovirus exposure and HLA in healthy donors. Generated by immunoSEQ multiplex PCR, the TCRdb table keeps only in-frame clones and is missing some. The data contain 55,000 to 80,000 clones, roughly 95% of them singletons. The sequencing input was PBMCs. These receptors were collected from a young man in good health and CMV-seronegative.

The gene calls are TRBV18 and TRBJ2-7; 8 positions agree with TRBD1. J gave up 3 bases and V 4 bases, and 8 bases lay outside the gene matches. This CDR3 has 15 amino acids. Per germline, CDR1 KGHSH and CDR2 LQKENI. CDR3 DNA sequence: TGTGCCAGCTCACTTGCACGGGACAGGTTCTACGAGCAGTACTTC. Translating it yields CASSLARDRFYEQYF.

The CDR3 DNA is TGTGCCAGCAGTTTACAGGGTATGAACACTGAAGCTTTCTTT. Residues: CASSLQGMNTEAFF. The chain has TRBV6-6 and TRBJ1-1, with TRBD1 as a possible D gene (6 bases). Germline lookup yields CDR1 MNHNY and CDR2 SVGAGI (reference sequence). V lost 4 bases to trimming and J lost 0 bases, with 9 bases between them. This CDR3 region has 14 residues.

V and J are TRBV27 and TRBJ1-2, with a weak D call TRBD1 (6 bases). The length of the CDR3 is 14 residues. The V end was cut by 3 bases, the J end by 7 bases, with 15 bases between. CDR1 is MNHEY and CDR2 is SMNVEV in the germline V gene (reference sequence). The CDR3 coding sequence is TGTGCCAGCAGTTTCCGGGGGGCGCAAGGTGGCTACACCTTC. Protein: CASSFRGAQGGYTF.

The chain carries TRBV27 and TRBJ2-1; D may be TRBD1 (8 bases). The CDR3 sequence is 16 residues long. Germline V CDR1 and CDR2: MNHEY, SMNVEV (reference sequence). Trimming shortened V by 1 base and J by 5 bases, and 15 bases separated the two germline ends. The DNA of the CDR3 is TGTGCCAGCAGTTTATATAGGACAGGGAGGGACAATGAGCAGTTCTTC. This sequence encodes CASSLYRTGRDNEQFF.

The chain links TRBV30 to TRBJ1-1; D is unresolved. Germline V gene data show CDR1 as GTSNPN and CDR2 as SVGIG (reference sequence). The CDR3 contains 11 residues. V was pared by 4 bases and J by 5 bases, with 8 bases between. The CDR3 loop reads CAWTRETEAFF. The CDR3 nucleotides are TGTGCCTGGACGCGGGAGACTGAAGCTTTCTTT.

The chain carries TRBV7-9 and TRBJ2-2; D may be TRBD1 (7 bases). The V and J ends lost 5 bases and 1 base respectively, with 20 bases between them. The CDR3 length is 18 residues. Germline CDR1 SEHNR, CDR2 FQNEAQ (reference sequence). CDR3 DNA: TGTGCCAGCAGCCCAGGGGGGCCTAGGGGCCGGAACACCGGGGAGCTGTTTTTT. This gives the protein CASSPGGPRGRNTGELFF.

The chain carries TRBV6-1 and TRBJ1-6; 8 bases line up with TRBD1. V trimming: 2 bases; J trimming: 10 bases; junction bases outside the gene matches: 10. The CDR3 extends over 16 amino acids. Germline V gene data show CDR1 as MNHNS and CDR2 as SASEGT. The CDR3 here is CASSEIPQGARSPLHF. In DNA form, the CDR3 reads TGTGCCAGCAGTGAAATCCCTCAGGGGGCGCGATCACCCCTCCACTTT.

The CDR3 loop reads CASSHGQGRGYTF. The DNA for the CDR3 is TGTGCCAGTAGCCACGGACAGGGGAGAGGCTACACCTTC. The genes are TRBV19 and TRBJ1-2; the match to TRBD1 covers 9 bases. Germline V gene sequence: CDR1 LNHDA, CDR2 SQIVND (reference sequence). The junction had 7 bases not matched to a gene; V was cut back by 6 bases and J by 8 bases. The CDR3 consists of 13 residues. The variable domain in full, with the rest retrieved from reference TRBV19 and TRBJ1-2, is DGGITQSPKYLFRKEGQNVTLSCEQNLNHDAMYWYRQDPGQGLRLIYYSQIVNDFQKGDIAEGYSVSREKKESFPLTVTSAQKNPTAFYLCASSHGQGRGYTFGSGTRLTVV.

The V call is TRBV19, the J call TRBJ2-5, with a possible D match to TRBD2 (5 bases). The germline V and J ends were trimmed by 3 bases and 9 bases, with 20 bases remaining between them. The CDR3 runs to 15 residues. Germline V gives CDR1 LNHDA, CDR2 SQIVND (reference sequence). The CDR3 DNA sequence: TGTGCCAGTAGTATTCCGGCCAAAAACGGGAAGGCCCAGTACTTC. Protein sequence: CASSIPAKNGKAQYF.